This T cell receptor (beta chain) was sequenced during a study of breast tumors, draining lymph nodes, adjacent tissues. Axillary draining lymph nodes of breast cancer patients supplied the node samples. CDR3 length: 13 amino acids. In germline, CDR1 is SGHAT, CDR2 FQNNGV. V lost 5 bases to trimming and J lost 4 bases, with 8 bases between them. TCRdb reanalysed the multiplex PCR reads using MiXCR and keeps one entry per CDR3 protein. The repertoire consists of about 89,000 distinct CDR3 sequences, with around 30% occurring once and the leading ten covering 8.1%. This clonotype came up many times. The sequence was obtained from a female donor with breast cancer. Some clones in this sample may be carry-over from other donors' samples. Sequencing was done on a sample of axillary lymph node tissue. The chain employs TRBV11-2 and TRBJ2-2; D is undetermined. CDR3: CASSKRSTGELFF. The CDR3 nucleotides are TGTGCCAGCAGCAAGCGCAGCACCGGGGAGCTGTTTTTT.